The T cell receptor beta chain under discussion was sequenced for a study of blood T cell repertoires in COVID-19 (dated by TCRdb to between 2020 and 2021). In the study overall: Collaborator samples came from the United States, Italy and Spain and covered acute and convalescent phases of COVID-19. The repertoires were released in a freely available public database intended as a resource for research on the immune response to SARS-CoV-2. Samples were obtained from the ongoing ImmuneRACE study (first 160 participants) and from about 1,300 subjects provided by 6 global collaborators. Nearly every sample came with metadata listing a de-identified subject ID, COVID-19 status, age in years and sex. The material from the prospective study consisted of cDNA or gDNA derived from T cells, B-cell-depleted T cells, or PBMCs. Deeply sampled blood TCRbeta repertoires from subjects exposed to, actively infected with, or recovered from COVID-19 were included in the dataset. HLA class I and class II types, where available, came from metadata supplied by the sample provider rather than from assay-based typing.

Points the paper makes about the study in general: How much clinical and demographic metadata was included differed by source and by participant, and the metadata was provided uncurated.

The CDR3 spans 15 residues, from the cysteine through the phenylalanine. The retained sequence is limited to the CDR3, 45 bases, with the frame set at the first base. Based on the germline V gene (reference sequence), the CDR1 and CDR2 sequences are LNHNV and YYDKDF. For this chain, trimming is 4 bases at the V end and 5 bases at the J end, and the number of junction bases without a gene match is 7. Notes on this clone: Its antigen is not yet known. No per-base quality is available; no much larger clone lies one base away.

Participants in the prospective study were aged about 18 to 100 years, lived in under 30 United States geographic areas, and enrolled through a virtual design. In the prospective study, cohorts were assigned on the basis of participant-reported clinical history obtained from a screening survey and a study questionnaire. Each participant in the prospective study had whole blood, serum and a nasopharyngeal or oropharyngeal swab collected by mobile phlebotomists. Prospective study participants could optionally give additional blood draws and questionnaires over a roughly two-month period. Before DNA extraction, prospective study blood samples were shipped either frozen or at room temperature. The immunoSEQ Assay, a bias-controlled multiplex PCR, was used to amplify TCRbeta CDR3 regions from genomic DNA. Per the original workflow: Nucleated cell counts per sample were estimated from amplification of reference gene primers within the assay. To quantify the absolute abundance of each unique TCRbeta CDR3 rearrangement, sequence reads were collapsed and filtered. For each sample, productive Simpson clonality was calculated as the square root of Simpson's diversity index over productive rearrangements. In TCRdb, the immuneACCESS table is reduced to in-frame sequences with V and J assigned. These tables do not hold every clone; where another copy was compared, an unresolved V gene accounts for under half, and the others remain unexplained. V, J and clone size reflect that table, while D and trimming were determined from the DNA. The sample table shows roughly 69,000 clones, and 70% to 90% are seen once. The ten most abundant clones make up about 3.8% of the sample.

This sequence originates from a woman in her 40s with acute COVID-19. The V and J genes are TRBV15 and TRBJ1-2; 10 middle bases align to TRBD1. The sequencing input was PBMCs or T cells enriched from blood (not recorded which). The DNA is as follows: TGTGCCACCAGCAATCCCGGGACAGGGGTTTATGGCTACACCTTC. This translates into CATSNPGTGVYGYTF.